This section outlines one TCR beta chain sequence together with its context. There are many counts of this clonotype. Its specific antigen is unknown. No base quality values were provided; no much bigger clone lies one nucleotide off. The treatment or condition label, as the study defines it: live attenuated yellow fever vaccine strain. A standard Ficoll-Paque protocol was used to isolate PBMCs from peripheral blood. Dynabeads CD4 and CD8 positive selection kits were used to isolate the CD4 and CD8 T-cell fractions. RNA was extracted with TriZol from bulk PBMCs, CD4 and CD8 fractions, and dextramer-positive and dextramer-negative fractions. CDR1 and CDR2 (SQVTM, ANQGSEA) derive from the germline V gene. The CDR3, cysteine through phenylalanine, is 14 amino acids long. The entry retains the CDR3 DNA only, 42 bases that are in frame from base 1. Trimming at the junction amounts to 4 bases on V and 6 bases on J, and the germline ends lie 17 bases apart.

These data come from a study of T cells after yellow fever vaccination (dated by TCRdb to between 2018 and 2021). Background for the entire study: Libraries from fractions with low cell numbers were prepared with the SMART-Seq v4 Ultra Low Input RNA kit. Blood was drawn at multiple timepoints before and after primary and secondary immunization, with bulk PBMC replicates and cell subsets isolated. To follow T-cell clones before and after primary and booster YFV17D yellow fever vaccination, bulk TCR alpha and beta repertoires were sequenced over time. Two healthy male donors, one aged 18 to 30 and one aged 30 to 39 years, were included in the cohort.

Sequencing took place on an Illumina NovaSeq 6000. TCR cDNA was synthesized by 5'RACE template switching, which introduced a universal primer site and unique molecular identifiers. Priming for cDNA synthesis came from both the TCR alpha and TCR beta constant segments. Library amplification involved two PCR steps, and the second step added sample barcodes and sequencing adapters. Libraries were sequenced on Illumina HiSeq 2500 (2x100 bp) or NovaSeq (2x150 bp). The paper's processing steps were these. Demultiplexing of reads and collapsing into UMI consensus sequences were performed with MIGEC, and V(D)J alignment was carried out with MiXCR. Vaccine-responding clonotypes were defined with edgeR using replicate PBMC samples, requiring FDR below 0.01 and a log2 fold change above 5 up to day 15. Bulk clonotypes were assigned CD4 or CD8 identity according to which sequenced CD4 or CD8 repertoire held them at higher abundance. Starting from the raw public reads, TCRdb applied fastp trimming at Q25, assembled clones with MiXCR and retained in-frame beta chains. Every distinct CDR3 protein forms one entry, paired with its most common genes and DNA. The V and J calls and clone size come from TCRdb's table, not from the authors' own analysis. The sample has some 220,000 distinct CDR3 sequences on record, under 3.5% of them singletons. The ten largest clonotypes hold 3.2% of the sample.

The full study reports these points: Computational filtering was needed because FACS-sorted repertoires could contain abundant contaminating clonotypes from the bulk population. The secondary T-cell response was found to be weaker but faster than the primary response, with a peak reached on day 5 rather than on day 15. Only a couple of donors were included in the study, so the extent to which the findings can be generalized is limited. A small fraction of clonotypes appeared in both the CD4 and CD8 compartments, likely as a result of convergent recombination. After the booster, most of the clones that had expanded following primary vaccination were detected again (just under 97% of CD4 and more than 85% of CD8), which suggests that memory was broadly maintained.

Sequenced material: CD4+ T cells sorted from PBMCs, taken 10 days after the yellow fever booster vaccination. The rearrangement joined TRBV29-1 to TRBJ2-3, with the D gene too uncertain to name. The TCR was taken from a young man who received the YFV17D yellow fever vaccine. CDR3 protein: CSVASRGVTDTQYF. The nucleotide sequence is given as TGCAGCGTTGCCTCGCGAGGTGTCACGGATACGCAGTATTTT.